These 18 T cell receptor beta chains came from one sample sequenced in a study of T cell responses to AZD1222 COVID-19 vaccine. The table came from immunoSEQ multiplex PCR; TCRdb's copy has only in-frame clones and leaves some out. Altogether about 130,000 clones are present, approximately 83% being singletons, with the ten largest covering roughly 1.6%. The specimen was peripheral blood, collected on day 0 of AZD1222 vaccination. The receptors were gathered from an adult in good health.

CDR3 loop: CASSLQNSPPNTEAFF. CDR3 bases: TGTGCCAGCAGCTTACAGAACAGCCCCCCGAACACTGAAGCTTTCTTT. V gene TRBV7-2 combines with J gene TRBJ1-1; no clear D gene. The germline gives CDR1 SGHTA, CDR2 FQGNSA. The CDR3 is 16 amino acids. V lost 2 bases and J lost 1, with 14 bases in between.

V is TRBV10-3 and J is TRBJ2-7, with 9 bases aligning to TRBD2. The CDR3 totals 13 residues. V dropped 7 bases and J dropped 1; count of bases not matched to a gene: 2. Germline CDR1 and CDR2: ENHRY and SYGVKD. CDR3 DNA sequence: TGTGCCATCAATAGCGGGAGTTCCTACGAGCAGTACTTC. It yields the protein CAINSGSSYEQYF.

The J gene is TRBJ2-5, the V gene TRBV9; 10 bases map to TRBD2. The CDR3 totals 15 residues. V gave up 4 bases and J gave up 1 base; unmatched junction bases: 4. The germline gives CDR1 SGDLS, CDR2 YYNGEE. The CDR3 is CASSRGLAAQETQYF. The CDR3, as DNA: TGTGCCAGCAGCCGCGGACTAGCGGCCCAAGAGACCCAGTACTTC.

V usage is TRBV11-2 and J usage is TRBJ2-5, with D hard to call. In germline, CDR1 is SGHAT, CDR2 FQNNGV. The germline V and J ends were trimmed by 1 base and 1 base, with 4 bases remaining between them. This CDR3 comprises 13 residues. This CDR3 reads CASSLGVQETQYF. CDR3 nucleotides: TGTGCCAGCAGCTTAGGGGTCCAAGAGACCCAGTACTTC.

The V call is TRBV4-1, the J call TRBJ1-2, with 7 bases fitting TRBD1. V shed 2 bases and J 0 bases; nucleotides not matched to a gene: 9. From germline, CDR1 is MGHRA and CDR2 YSYEKL. The CDR3 extends over 17 amino acids. The CDR3, as DNA: TGCGCCAGCAGCCAACCTCTGGACAGGACCACTAACTATGGCTACACCTTC. This translates into CASSQPLDRTTNYGYTF.

The table lists this clone with a few counts. The chain employs TRBV3-1 (or the pseudogene TRBV3-2) and TRBJ1-2, with D maybe TRBD1 (6 bases). Trimming cost V 2 bases and J 0 bases, with 19 bases left between them. The CDR3 is 18 amino acids. From germline, CDR1 is LGHDT and CDR2 YNNKEL (reference sequence). CDR3 region: CASSQRQEEQASNYGYTF. DNA for the CDR3: TGTGCCAGCAGCCAACGACAGGAGGAACAAGCATCTAACTATGGCTACACCTTC.

This clone has just one count. The chain couples TRBV5-1 to TRBJ2-1, with 10 bases identical to TRBD2. The CDR3 totals 15 residues. In germline, CDR1 is SGHRS, CDR2 YFSETQ. The junction had 9 bases not matched to a gene; V was cut back by 7 bases and J by 5 bases. CDR3 sequence: CASGKGLAINNEQFF. DNA for the CDR3: TGCGCCAGCGGCAAGGGACTAGCGATAAACAATGAGCAGTTCTTC.

The chain is built from TRBV7-9 and TRBJ2-1; D not resolved. This CDR3 region has 13 residues. V was shortened by 6 bases and J by 5 bases, with 11 bases between the two germline ends. The germline V gene encodes CDR1 SEHNR and CDR2 FQNEAQ (reference sequence). The chain's CDR3 is CASRLFGHNEQFF. CDR3 nucleotide sequence: TGTGCCAGCAGGCTCTTTGGCCACAATGAGCAGTTCTTC.

The gene calls are TRBV25-1 and TRBJ1-1; D gene uncertain. Germline loops: CDR1 MGHDK, CDR2 SYGVNS. The CDR3 spans 11 residues. V was trimmed by 6 bases and J by 0 bases, leaving 2 bases between them. DNA for the CDR3: TGTGCCAGCAGGGTGAACACTGAAGCTTTCTTT. This encodes CASRVNTEAFF.

This clone was observed many times. This chain uses TRBV6-4 with TRBJ2-2, with D unclear. The germline V gene has CDR1 MRHNA and CDR2 SNTAGT. V was cut by 0 bases and J by 4 bases, with 3 bases left in between. This CDR3 comprises 13 residues. In nucleotides, the CDR3 is TGTGCCAGCAGTGACTCGGGCACCGGGGAGCTGTTTTTT. Encoded protein: CASSDSGTGELFF.

The chain carries TRBV18 and TRBJ2-7; 12 bases align to TRBD2. V gave up 6 bases and J gave up 0 bases; unmatched junction bases: 9. Germline values: CDR1 KGHSH, CDR2 LQKENI. The CDR3 covers 17 residues. Here the CDR3 DNA reads TGTGCCAGCTCTGTCTCCGGGACTAGCGGGTTCTCCTACGAGCAGTACTTC. This codes for CASSVSGTSGFSYEQYF.

The CDR3, as DNA: TGTGCCAGCAGTTCAACGGCCGGAATGAAACTGTTTTTT. Its protein is CASSSTAGMKLFF. The chain couples TRBV28 to TRBJ1-4; D is unclear. Germline V lookup: CDR1 MDHEN, CDR2 SYDVKM. V was cut by 4 bases and J by 11 bases, with 14 bases left in between. The CDR3 runs to 13 residues.

This clone was picked up a small number of times. V is TRBV18 and J is TRBJ1-4, with 7 positions matching TRBD1. The CDR3 is 13 amino acids. Germline values: CDR1 KGHSH, CDR2 LQKENI. The V segment lost 4 bases and the J segment 4 bases; nucleotides outside the gene matches: 0. The CDR3 sequence: CASSRDSNEKLFF. In DNA, the CDR3 is TGTGCCAGCTCACGGGACAGTAATGAAAAACTGTTTTTT.

The gene calls are TRBV25-1 and TRBJ1-2; possible D gene TRBD1, 5 bases. V was pared by 4 bases and J by 7 bases, with 19 bases between. CDR1 and CDR2 (germline): MGHDK, SYGVNS. The CDR3 runs 15 residues. The CDR3 region is CASSAFGPRGVGYTF. In nucleotides, the CDR3 is TGTGCCAGCAGTGCGTTTGGGCCGAGGGGAGTTGGCTACACCTTC.

V usage is TRBV6-5 and J usage is TRBJ1-5, with D perhaps matching TRBD1 (5 bases). The CDR3 is 11 amino acids. The V end was cut by 6 bases, the J end by 5 bases, with 5 bases between. CDR1 MNHEY and CDR2 SVGAGI come from the germline V gene. The CDR3 bases are TGTGCCAGCAGCAGGGATCAGCCCCAGCATTTT. It yields the protein CASSRDQPQHF.

The chain uses TRBV24-1 and TRBJ2-5, with D perhaps assigned TRBD1 or TRBD2 (5 bases each). The germline CDR1 and CDR2 sequences are KGHDR and SFDVKD. This CDR3 region has 13 residues. Trimming took off 1 base at V and 7 bases at J, with 9 bases between the two ends. The CDR3 protein is CATSDFGTRTQYF. The CDR3 nucleotides read TGTGCCACCAGTGATTTTGGGACCCGGACCCAGTACTTC.

V usage is TRBV7-2 and J usage is TRBJ1-5; D unclear. Trimming left V 1 base short and J 4 bases short, with 5 bases between. Germline V CDR1 and CDR2: SGHTA, FQGNSA. CDR3 length equals 13 residues. CDR3 amino acids: CASSLGANQPQHF. CDR3 DNA sequence: TGTGCCAGCAGCTTAGGGGCTAATCAGCCCCAGCATTTT.

J is TRBJ1-5 and V is TRBV27; D is unclear. V was clipped by 2 bases and J by 4 bases, with 12 bases between them. The CDR3 totals 15 residues. Germline V lookup: CDR1 MNHEY, CDR2 SMNVEV (reference sequence). The CDR3 DNA follows: TGTGCCAGCAGTTTAACCGGACGGATGAATCAGCCCCAGCATTTT. This sequence encodes CASSLTGRMNQPQHF.